This T cell receptor beta chain was identified during a study of cytomegalovirus exposure and HLA in healthy donors. Study results and limitations: Association of a missense DCLRE1C variant with TCR beta V- and J-gene trimming was reported in a later analysis. With DRB1 most and HLA-C fewest, TCR association rates differed between HLA loci in a later analysis.

V was trimmed by 6 bases and J by 4 bases, leaving 10 bases between them. The germline V gene encodes CDR1 DFQATT and CDR2 SNEGSKA (reference sequence). The CDR3 runs 11 residues. Regarding donors, all were healthy bone marrow donors. In the PCR, 60 Vbeta and 13 Jbeta primers were used. Measured with immunoSEQ multiplex PCR; TCRdb has only the in-frame clones, and not every one. Of around 130,000 clones in the sample, roughly 75% were seen once. Remarks on this clone: No antigen is known for it.

The origin of this receptor is a man aged 25 to 40 in good health and CMV-seronegative. Sequenced sample: PBMCs. This chain connects TRBV20-1 to TRBJ2-7; no definite D call. As DNA, the CDR3 is TGCAGTGCAATCTCTCTTTACGAGCAGTACTTC. Translating it yields CSAISLYEQYF.